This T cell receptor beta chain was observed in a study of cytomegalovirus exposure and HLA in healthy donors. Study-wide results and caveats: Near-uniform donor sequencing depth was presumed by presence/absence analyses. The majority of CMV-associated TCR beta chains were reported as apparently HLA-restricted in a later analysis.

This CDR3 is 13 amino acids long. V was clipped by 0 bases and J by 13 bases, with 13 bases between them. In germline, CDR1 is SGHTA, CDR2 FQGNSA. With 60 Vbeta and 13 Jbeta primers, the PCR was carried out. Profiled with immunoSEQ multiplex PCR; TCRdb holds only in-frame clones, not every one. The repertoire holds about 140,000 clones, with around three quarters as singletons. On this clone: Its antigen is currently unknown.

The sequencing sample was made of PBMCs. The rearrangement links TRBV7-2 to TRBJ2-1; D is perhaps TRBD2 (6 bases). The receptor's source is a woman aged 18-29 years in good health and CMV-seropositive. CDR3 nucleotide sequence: TGTGCCAGCAGCTTAGCCAAACTAGCTCCCCAGTTCTTC. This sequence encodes CASSLAKLAPQFF.